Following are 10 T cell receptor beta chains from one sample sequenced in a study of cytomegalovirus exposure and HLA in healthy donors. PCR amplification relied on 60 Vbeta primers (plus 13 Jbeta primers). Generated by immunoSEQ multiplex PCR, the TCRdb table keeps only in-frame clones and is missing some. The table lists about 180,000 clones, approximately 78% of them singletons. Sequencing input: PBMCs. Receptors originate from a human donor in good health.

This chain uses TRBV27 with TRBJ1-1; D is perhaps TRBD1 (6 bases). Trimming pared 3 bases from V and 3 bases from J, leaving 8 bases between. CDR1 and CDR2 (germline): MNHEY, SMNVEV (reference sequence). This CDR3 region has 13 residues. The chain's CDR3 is CASSFRGYTEAFF. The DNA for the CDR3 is TGTGCCAGCAGTTTTAGGGGGTACACTGAAGCTTTCTTT.

The CDR3 loop reads CASSSLQGGTEAFF. The CDR3 DNA sequence: TGTGCCAGCAGCTCTCTACAGGGGGGTACTGAAGCTTTCTTT. The V call is TRBV9, the J call TRBJ1-1; 8 bases line up with TRBD1. The CDR3 runs 14 residues. Losses at the gene ends were 4 bases for V and 5 bases for J; bases not matched to a gene: 7. Germline loops: CDR1 SGDLS, CDR2 YYNGEE.

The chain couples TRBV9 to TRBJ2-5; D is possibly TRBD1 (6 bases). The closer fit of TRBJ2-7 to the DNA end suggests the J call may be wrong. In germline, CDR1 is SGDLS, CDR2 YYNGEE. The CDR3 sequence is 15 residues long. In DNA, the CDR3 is TGTGCCAGCAGCGTAGACGGGACAAGCTCCTACGAGCAGTACTTC. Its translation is CASSVDGTSSYEQYF.

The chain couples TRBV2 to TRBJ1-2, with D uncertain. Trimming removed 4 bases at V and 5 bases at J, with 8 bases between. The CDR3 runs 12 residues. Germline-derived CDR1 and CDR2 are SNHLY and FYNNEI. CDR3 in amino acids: CASSVEVYGYTF. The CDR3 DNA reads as TGTGCCAGCAGTGTGGAGGTATATGGCTACACCTTC.

The CDR3 is CASSQQNLAGINNEQFF. For the CDR3, the DNA is TGCGCCAGCAGCCAGCAGAACCTAGCGGGGATAAACAATGAGCAGTTCTTC. V is TRBV4-1 and J is TRBJ2-1; 9 nucleotides line up with TRBD2. The germline V gene has CDR1 MGHRA and CDR2 YSYEKL. There are 17 residues in the CDR3. With 3 bases clipped from V and 5 bases from J, the junction kept 11 bases outside the gene matches.

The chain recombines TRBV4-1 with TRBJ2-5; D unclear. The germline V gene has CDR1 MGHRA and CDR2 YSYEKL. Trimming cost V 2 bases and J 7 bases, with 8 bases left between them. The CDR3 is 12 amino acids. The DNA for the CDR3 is TGCGCCAGCAGCCAACCCTACGGGACCCAGTACTTC. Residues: CASSQPYGTQYF.

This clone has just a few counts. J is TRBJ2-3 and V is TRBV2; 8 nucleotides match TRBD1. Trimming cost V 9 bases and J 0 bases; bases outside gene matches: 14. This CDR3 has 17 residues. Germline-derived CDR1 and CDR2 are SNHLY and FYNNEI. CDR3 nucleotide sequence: TGTGCCAGATCCGGGACAGGCCCTACTACTAGCACAGATACGCAGTATTTT. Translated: CARSGTGPTTSTDTQYF.

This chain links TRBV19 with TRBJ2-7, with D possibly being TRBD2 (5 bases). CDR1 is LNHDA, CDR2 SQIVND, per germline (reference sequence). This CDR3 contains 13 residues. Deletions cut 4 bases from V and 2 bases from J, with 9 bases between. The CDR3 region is CASSSGGPYEQYF. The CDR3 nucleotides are TGTGCCAGTAGTAGTGGCGGGCCCTACGAGCAGTACTTC.

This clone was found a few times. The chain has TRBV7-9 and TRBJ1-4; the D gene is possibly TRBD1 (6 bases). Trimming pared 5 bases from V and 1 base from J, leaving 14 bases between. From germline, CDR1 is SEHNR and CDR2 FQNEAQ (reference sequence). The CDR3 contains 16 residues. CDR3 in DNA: TGTGCCAGCAGCCCCGCCAGGGGTCGAACTAATGAAAAACTGTTTTTT. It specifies CASSPARGRTNEKLFF.

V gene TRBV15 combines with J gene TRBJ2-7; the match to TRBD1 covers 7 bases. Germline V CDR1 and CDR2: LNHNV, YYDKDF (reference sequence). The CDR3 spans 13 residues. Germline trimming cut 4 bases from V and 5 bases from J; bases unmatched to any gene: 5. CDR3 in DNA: TGTGCCACCAGCATTAACAGGGGCGACGAGCAGTACTTC. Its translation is CATSINRGDEQYF. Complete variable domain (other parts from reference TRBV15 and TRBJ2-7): DAMVIQNPRYQVTQFGKPVTLSCSQTLNHNVMYWYQQKSSQAPKLLFHYYDKDFNNEADTPDNFQSRRPNTSFCFLDIRSPGLGDTAMYLCATSINRGDEQYFGPGTRLTVT.